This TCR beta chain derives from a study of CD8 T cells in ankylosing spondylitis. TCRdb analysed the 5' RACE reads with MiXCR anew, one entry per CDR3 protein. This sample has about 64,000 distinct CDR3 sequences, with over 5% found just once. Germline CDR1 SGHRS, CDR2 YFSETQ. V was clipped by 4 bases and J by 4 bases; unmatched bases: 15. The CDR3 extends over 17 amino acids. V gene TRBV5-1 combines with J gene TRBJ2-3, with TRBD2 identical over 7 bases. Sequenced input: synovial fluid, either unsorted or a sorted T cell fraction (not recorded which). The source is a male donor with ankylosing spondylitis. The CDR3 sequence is CASSLLGTMGRPDTQYF. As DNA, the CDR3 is TGCGCCAGCAGCCTACTCGGGACTATGGGGCGCCCAGATACGCAGTATTTT.